A selection of T cell receptor beta chains follows, all from one sample in a study of T cell repertoires in cytomegalovirus infection. Each CDR3 protein gets one entry after TCRdb re-called the reads with MiXCR. In the table there are 750,000 to 900,000 distinct CDR3 sequences, 25% to 30% of which are singletons. These receptors are not linked to any known antigen. The specimen comprised cultured CD8+ T cells from PBMCs, sampled from culture after CMV antigen stimulation. The receptors come from a human donor in good health (CMV status not recorded). Some clones in this sample may be carry-over from other donors' samples. The CDR3 runs from the conserved cysteine through the conserved F or W. The D gene is left open where the match is weak. Clone size is not always given. Where it is, it says once, few, many or a class for expanded clones.

J	D	size	length	V	CDR3	DNA
TRBJ2-7	NA	few	14	TRBV7-6	CASSLGVYQYEQYF	TGTGCCAGCAGCTTAGGAGTCTACCAATACGAGCAGTACTTC
TRBJ2-7	NA	NA	15	TRBV7-7	CASSLAAGDTYEQYF	TGTGCTAGCAGCTTAGCGGCAGGGGACACCTACGAGCAGTACTTC
TRBJ1-1	NA	many	14	TRBV12-3/TRBV12-4	CASSFGRTNTEAFF	TGTGCCAGCAGTTTTGGGCGGACGAACACTGAAGCTTTCTTT
TRBJ2-5	TRBD2	NA	16	TRBV18	CASSPPSGPPGETQYF	TGTGCCAGCTCACCACCTAGCGGGCCACCCGGGGAGACCCAGTACTTC
TRBJ1-5	NA	few	12	TRBV7-9	CASSYLDQPQHF	TGTGCCAGCAGCTACCTTGATCAGCCCCAGCATTTT
TRBJ1-2	NA	NA	14	TRBV7-9	CASSLARSFYGYTF	TGTGCCAGCAGCTTAGCGCGTTCCTTCTATGGCTACACCTTC
TRBJ2-3	TRBD2	NA	12	TRBV15	CATRREADTQYF	TGTGCCACCAGACGGGAGGCAGATACGCAGTATTTT
TRBJ2-1	TRBD2	NA	13	TRBV10-3	CAITTSEDNEQFF	TGTGCCATCACGACTAGCGAAGACAATGAGCAGTTCTTC
TRBJ1-1	NA	NA	12	TRBV7-6	CASAQGDTEAFF	TGTGCCAGCGCCCAGGGCGACACTGAAGCTTTCTTT
TRBJ2-3	NA	NA	14	TRBV7-3	CASSSGPTTDTQYF	TGTGCCAGCAGCTCTGGCCCGACCACAGATACGCAGTATTTT
TRBJ1-2	TRBD1	NA	16	TRBV29-1	CSVLGDRGAADYGYTF	TGCAGCGTTCTAGGGGACAGGGGGGCCGCAGACTATGGCTACACCTTC
TRBJ1-2	NA	NA	11	TRBV5-4	CATLAGHGYTF	TGTGCCACCCTGGCAGGGCACGGCTACACCTTC
TRBJ1-1	TRBD1	few	13	TRBV27	CASLGQVGTEAFF	TGTGCCAGCCTGGGACAGGTGGGCACTGAAGCTTTCTTT
TRBJ2-1	NA	NA	14	TRBV13	CASSFLTRSNEQFF	TGTGCCAGCAGCTTCTTAACTAGGAGTAATGAGCAGTTCTTC
TRBJ1-2	NA	many	12	TRBV12-3/TRBV12-4	CASSLGVDGYTF	TGTGCCAGCAGTTTGGGGGTGGATGGCTACACCTTC
TRBJ2-2	NA	few	12	TRBV7-2	CASIRVTGELFF	TGTGCCAGCATCAGGGTCACCGGGGAGCTGTTTTTT
TRBJ1-5	NA	few	14	TRBV6-2/TRBV6-3	CASTNHPGNQPQHF	TGTGCCAGTACCAACCATCCGGGGAATCAGCCCCAGCATTTT
TRBJ1-2	TRBD1	NA	13	TRBV7-3	CASSRGTAYGYTF	TGTGCCAGCAGCAGGGGGACAGCCTATGGCTACACCTTC
TRBJ1-5	NA	few	14	TRBV6-1	CASSGVSRPQPQHF	TGTGCCAGCAGTGGGGTCTCCAGGCCTCAGCCCCAGCATTTT
TRBJ2-3	TRBD2	NA	16	TRBV20-1	CSAREGLASILDTQYF	TGCAGTGCTAGAGAGGGACTAGCGTCAATCTTGGATACGCAGTATTTT
TRBJ2-7	NA	NA	16	TRBV4-1	CASSQDRGVDPYEQYF	TGCGCCAGCAGCCAAGATCGAGGGGTTGACCCCTACGAGCAGTACTTC
TRBJ2-7	NA	NA	15	TRBV10-3	CAISDPEEIAYEQYF	TGTGCCATCAGTGATCCGGAGGAGATCGCCTACGAGCAGTACTTC
TRBJ1-3	NA	NA	19	TRBV4-3	CASSQAPHSPPGAGNTIYF	TGCGCCAGCAGCCAAGCACCTCACTCACCTCCGGGGGCTGGAAACACCATATATTTT
TRBJ1-1	NA	NA	13	TRBV7-2	CASSHYTNTEAFF	TGTGCCAGCAGCCATTACACCAACACTGAAGCTTTCTTT
TRBJ1-2	NA	NA	13	TRBV27	CASSPTAQYGYTF	TGTGCCAGCAGTCCGACAGCCCAGTATGGCTACACCTTC
TRBJ2-3	TRBD1	NA	15	TRBV27	CASSPVDRGPDTQYF	TGTGCCAGCAGTCCCGTTGACAGGGGGCCCGATACGCAGTATTTT
TRBJ1-3	NA	NA	11	TRBV29-1	CSVFRGNTIYF	TGCAGCGTTTTTCGAGGAAACACCATATATTTT
TRBJ2-1	NA	NA	12	TRBV12-3/TRBV12-4	CASSRIDNEQFF	TGTGCCAGCAGTCGGATAGACAATGAGCAGTTCTTC
TRBJ1-1	NA	few	15	TRBV6-6	CASSYSREVNTEAFF	TGTGCCAGCAGTTACTCGCGGGAGGTGAACACTGAAGCTTTCTTT
TRBJ2-7	TRBD2	NA	15	TRBV7-9	CASSPLAGTALEQYF	TGTGCCAGCAGCCCTCTAGCGGGGACGGCTTTAGAGCAGTACTTC
TRBJ1-2	NA	few	12	TRBV27	CASSRGNYGYTF	TGTGCCAGCAGTCGGGGTAACTATGGCTACACCTTC